The 5 T cell receptor beta chains below all came from one sample that was sequenced in a study of OX40 agonist ivuxolimab in advanced cancers. The protocol was immunoSEQ multiplex PCR, while the TCRdb copy is restricted to in-frame clones and leaves out a portion. Of tens of thousands of clones listed, about 82% are singletons. Material: CD4+ or CD8+ T cells sorted from blood, obtained in a trial of the OX40 agonist ivuxolimab. The source of these receptors is an adult with an advanced solid tumor such as melanoma, head and neck, liver or kidney cancer.

This chain uses TRBV4-1 with TRBJ1-4, with a weak D call TRBD1 (6 bases). This CDR3 spans 16 amino acids. V lost 0 bases, J lost 5 bases, and 13 bases lay in between. Germline V CDR1 and CDR2: MGHRA, YSYEKL. In DNA form, the CDR3 reads TGCGCCAGCAGCCAAGATGGTCGGCAGGGGAATGAAAAACTGTTTTTT. It encodes CASSQDGRQGNEKLFF.

This chain links TRBV7-9 with TRBJ2-3, with a weak D call TRBD2 (5 bases). The germline V gene encodes CDR1 SEHNR and CDR2 FQNEAQ (reference sequence). V lost 9 bases to trimming and J lost 0 bases, with 19 bases between them. The CDR3 covers 16 residues. As DNA, the CDR3 is TGTGCCAGTCTCCCCCGGGCGGGTCTTAGCACAGATACGCAGTATTTT. Its translation: CASLPRAGLSTDTQYF. Full variable domain (missing parts from reference TRBV7-9 and TRBJ2-3): DTGVSQNPRHKITKRGQNVTFRCDPISEHNRLYWYRQTLGQGPEFLTYFQNEAQLEKSRLLSDRFSAERPKGSFSTLEIQRTEQGDSAMYLCASLPRAGLSTDTQYFGPGTRLTVL.

The chain joins TRBV7-2 to TRBJ1-6; 10 nucleotides line up with TRBD1. The CDR3 contains 15 residues. Losses at the gene ends were 4 bases for V and 8 bases for J; bases not matched to a gene: 5. Germline V gene sequence: CDR1 SGHTA, CDR2 FQGNSA. The CDR3 reads CASSWTGQGDSPLHF. The CDR3 region has the DNA TGTGCCAGCAGCTGGACTGGACAGGGGGATTCACCCCTCCACTTT.

The chain carries TRBV5-8 and TRBJ2-2; 8 nucleotides align to TRBD2. Looked up from germline, CDR1 is SGHTS and CDR2 is YDEGEE. This CDR3 has 14 amino acids. The trim removed 7 bases at V and 6 bases at J, leaving 8 bases unmatched. The CDR3 bases are TGTGCCAGCGGCTGGACTAGCAGGGCCGGGGAGCTGTTTTTT. Its protein is CASGWTSRAGELFF.

This clone has just a few counts. The chain has TRBV18 and TRBJ1-4; the D is unclear. Germline CDR1 is KGHSH and CDR2 is LQKENI. The CDR3 covers 13 residues. V lost 6 bases and J 7 bases, leaving 12 bases between the germline ends. The CDR3 loop reads CASSRDMGEKLFF. The DNA of the CDR3 is TGTGCCAGCTCCCGCGACATGGGTGAAAAACTGTTTTTT.